This T cell receptor beta chain originates from a study of early T cells in non-severe SARS-CoV-2 infection. Across the study: Unpaired chains resulted from sequencing bulk RNA of unsorted whole blood.

A few counts support this clonotype. Unique molecular identifiers tagged individual cDNA molecules. TCRdb reanalysed the 5' RACE reads using MiXCR and keeps one entry per CDR3 protein. The top ten hold around 3.5% of the sample, which has approximately 80,000 distinct CDR3 sequences, approximately 12% seen once. This CDR3 has 17 amino acids. The germline V gene has CDR1 SGHRS and CDR2 YFSETQ. V lost 4 bases to trimming and J lost 1 base; unmatched junction nucleotides: 14. The clonotype was recovered from an adult who was a healthcare worker with PCR-confirmed SARS-CoV-2 infection or an uninfected control (not recorded which). The sample taken for sequencing was whole blood. The rearrangement links TRBV5-1 to TRBJ2-7; TRBD2 aligns across 7 bases. This CDR3 reads CASSLLSSGPLSYEQYF. For the CDR3, the DNA is TGCGCCAGCAGCCTCCTTAGTAGCGGGCCGCTTTCCTACGAGCAGTACTTC.